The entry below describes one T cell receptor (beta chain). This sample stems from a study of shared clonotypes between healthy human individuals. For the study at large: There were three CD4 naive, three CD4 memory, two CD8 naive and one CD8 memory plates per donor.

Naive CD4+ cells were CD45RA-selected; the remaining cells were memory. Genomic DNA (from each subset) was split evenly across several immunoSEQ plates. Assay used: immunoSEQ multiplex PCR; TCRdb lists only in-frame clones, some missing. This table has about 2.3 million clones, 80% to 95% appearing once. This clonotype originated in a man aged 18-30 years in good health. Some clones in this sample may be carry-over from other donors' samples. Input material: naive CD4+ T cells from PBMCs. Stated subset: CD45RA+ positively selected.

In DNA, the CDR3 is TGTGCCAGCAGTTTTTCCGGGCCCAGGAGCGGCGAAAAACTGTTTTTT. Translated, it gives CASSFSGPRSGEKLFF. The chain joins TRBV27 to TRBJ1-4, with unresolved D. From germline, CDR1 is MNHEY and CDR2 SMNVEV (reference sequence). Trimming pared 3 bases from V and 8 bases from J, leaving 19 bases between. The length of the CDR3 is 16 residues. The entire variable domain, with the rest obtained from reference TRBV27 and TRBJ1-4, is as follows: EAQVTQNPRYLITVTGKKLTVTCSQNMNHEYMSWYRQDPGLGLRQIYYSMNVEVTDKGDVPEGYKVSRKEKRNFPLILESPSPNQTSLYFCASSFSGPRSGEKLFFGSGTQLSVL.